This paragraph covers one TCR beta chain sequence. Its antigen is still unknown. This entry comes from a study of cytomegalovirus exposure and HLA in healthy donors. This CDR3 spans 15 amino acids. Trimming pared 6 bases from V and 1 base from J, leaving 15 bases between. Per germline, CDR1 LNHDA and CDR2 SQIVND (reference sequence). This PCR relied on a set of 60 Vbeta primers and 13 Jbeta primers. Here immunoSEQ multiplex PCR was the method, and the copy in TCRdb shows in-frame clones only, minus some. This table holds 140,000 to 150,000 clones, about 80% found once. General study points: Previously analyzed data showed that most TCR beta V segments were productive at a frequency of about 90% or about 30%. A highly shared variant cluster was judged a likely technical artifact. Later analysis suggested links between common viral pathogens and several top significant clusters.

The sequence was obtained from a man in his forties in good health and CMV-seronegative. Sequenced material: PBMCs. This chain links TRBV19 with TRBJ1-2; D might be TRBD1 (6 bases). CDR3 coding DNA: TGTGCCAGTAGCCAGGGGCAGGAATATAACTATGGCTACACCTTC. Residues: CASSQGQEYNYGYTF.